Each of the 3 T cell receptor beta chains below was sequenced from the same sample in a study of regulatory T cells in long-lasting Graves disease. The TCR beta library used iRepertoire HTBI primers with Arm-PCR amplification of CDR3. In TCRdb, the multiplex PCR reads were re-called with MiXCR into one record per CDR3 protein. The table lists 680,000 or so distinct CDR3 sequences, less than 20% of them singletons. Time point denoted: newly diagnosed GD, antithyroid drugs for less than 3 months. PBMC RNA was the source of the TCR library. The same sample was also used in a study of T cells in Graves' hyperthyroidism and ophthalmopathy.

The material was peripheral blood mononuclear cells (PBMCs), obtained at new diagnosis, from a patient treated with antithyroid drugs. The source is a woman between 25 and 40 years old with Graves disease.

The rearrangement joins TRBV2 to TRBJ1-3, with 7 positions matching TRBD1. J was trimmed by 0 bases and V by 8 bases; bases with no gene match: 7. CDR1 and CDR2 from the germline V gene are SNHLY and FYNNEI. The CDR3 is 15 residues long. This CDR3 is CASWDSRYSGNTIYF. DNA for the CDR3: TGTGCCAGCTGGGACAGCCGATACTCTGGAAACACCATATATTTT.

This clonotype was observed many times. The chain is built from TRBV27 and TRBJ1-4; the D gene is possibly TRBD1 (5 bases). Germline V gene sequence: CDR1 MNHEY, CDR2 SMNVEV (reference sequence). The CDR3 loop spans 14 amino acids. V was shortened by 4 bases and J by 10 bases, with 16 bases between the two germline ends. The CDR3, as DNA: TGTGCCAGCAGTTCACTTCGCGGCGGGGGAAAACTGTTTTTT. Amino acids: CASSSLRGGGKLFF.

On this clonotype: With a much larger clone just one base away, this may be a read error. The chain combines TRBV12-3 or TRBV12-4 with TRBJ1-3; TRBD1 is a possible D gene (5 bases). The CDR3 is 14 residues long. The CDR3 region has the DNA TGTGCCAGTTTCATAGGGGTCTCTGGAAACGCCATATATTTT. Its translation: CASFIGVSGNAIYF.